Listed below are T cell receptor beta chains from one sample, sequenced in a study of Ad26.COV2.S vaccination and SARS-CoV-2 variants. Some clones are missing from TCRdb's copy, which holds only in-frame ones; the method was immunoSEQ multiplex PCR. The profile shows about 350,000 clones, 92% of them singletons. The specimen comprised peripheral blood, sampled after recovery from COVID-19. The receptors come from a human donor who had recovered from COVID-19. The CDR3 runs from the conserved cysteine through the conserved F or W. The order of the fields is D gene, J gene, V gene, clone size, CDR3 DNA, CDR3 protein. The D gene is left open where the match is weak. Only some rows state a clone size, as once, few, many or a class for expanded clones.

d_call: .
j_call: TRBJ2-2
v_call: TRBV13
clone_size: .
cdr3_nt: TGTGCCAGCAGCGGAACAGGGAAAGGGGAGCTGTTTTTT
cdr3_aa: CASSGTGKGELFF

d_call: TRBD1
j_call: TRBJ1-2
v_call: TRBV6-5
clone_size: .
cdr3_nt: TGTGCCAGCAGCGAGGGACAGGGGGCTAACTATGGCTACACCTTC
cdr3_aa: CASSEGQGANYGYTF

d_call: .
j_call: TRBJ2-1
v_call: TRBV18
clone_size: .
cdr3_nt: TGTGCCAGCTCACCACAGGGAAATGAGCAGTTCTTC
cdr3_aa: CASSPQGNEQFF

d_call: .
j_call: TRBJ2-2
v_call: TRBV4-3
clone_size: .
cdr3_nt: TGCGCCAGCAGCCAAGATTGGGGGGAGCTGTTTTTT
cdr3_aa: CASSQDWGELFF

d_call: .
j_call: TRBJ1-5
v_call: TRBV7-9
clone_size: .
cdr3_nt: TGTGCCAGCAGCTTAGCCGGCACCGGGGGTCAGCCCCAGCATTTT
cdr3_aa: CASSLAGTGGQPQHF

d_call: .
j_call: TRBJ2-3
v_call: TRBV7-3
clone_size: .
cdr3_nt: TGTGCCAGCAGCTTGACCGGGACAACCACAGATACGCAGTATTTT
cdr3_aa: CASSLTGTTTDTQYF

d_call: TRBD2
j_call: TRBJ2-7
v_call: TRBV6-5
clone_size: .
cdr3_nt: TGTGCCAGCAGTTACTCTATCGCGGGGGGTTACGAGCAGTACTTC
cdr3_aa: CASSYSIAGGYEQYF

d_call: .
j_call: TRBJ1-2
v_call: TRBV5-4
clone_size: .
cdr3_nt: TGTGCCAGCAGCTTGATTGGTGCAGGGGACTATGGCTACACCTTC
cdr3_aa: CASSLIGAGDYGYTF

d_call: .
j_call: TRBJ1-1
v_call: TRBV20-1
clone_size: .
cdr3_nt: TGCAGTGCTGCGCCAGGGCTGGTTACTTTCTTT
cdr3_aa: CSAAPGLVTFF

d_call: .
j_call: TRBJ1-1
v_call: TRBV25-1
clone_size: .
cdr3_nt: TGTGCCAGCAGTGCCCTTCTGGACAGCTCCGAAGCTTTCTTT
cdr3_aa: CASSALLDSSEAFF

d_call: .
j_call: TRBJ2-7
v_call: TRBV21-1
clone_size: .
cdr3_nt: TGTGCCAGCACCCGGGACAGGCGCTGGGAGCAGTACTTC
cdr3_aa: CASTRDRRWEQYF

d_call: .
j_call: TRBJ2-3
v_call: TRBV20-1
clone_size: .
cdr3_nt: TGCAGTGCTAGTGGAGCGGCGCGTGGTCCAGATACGCAGTATTTT
cdr3_aa: CSASGAARGPDTQYF

d_call: TRBD1
j_call: TRBJ1-5
v_call: TRBV19
clone_size: .
cdr3_nt: TGTGCCAGTAAGTTTTCAGGGGGCCTTCAGCCCCAGCATTTT
cdr3_aa: CASKFSGGLQPQHF

d_call: .
j_call: TRBJ1-2
v_call: TRBV18
clone_size: .
cdr3_nt: TGTGCCAGCTCACTCGAGAGAACCTATGGCTACACCTTC
cdr3_aa: CASSLERTYGYTF

d_call: .
j_call: TRBJ2-6
v_call: TRBV6-5
clone_size: .
cdr3_nt: TGTGCCAGCCGCCTTTACTCTGGGGCCAACGTCCTGACTTTC
cdr3_aa: CASRLYSGANVLTF

d_call: .
j_call: TRBJ2-7
v_call: TRBV5-5
clone_size: .
cdr3_nt: TGTGCCAGCAGCTTGGCCCTGGGTCCGGAGCAGTACTTC
cdr3_aa: CASSLALGPEQYF

d_call: .
j_call: TRBJ2-3
v_call: TRBV15
clone_size: few
cdr3_nt: TGTGCCACCAGCAGAGTTATCCATCTGGGGGCCCCAGATACGCAGTATTTT
cdr3_aa: CATSRVIHLGAPDTQYF

d_call: .
j_call: TRBJ2-2
v_call: TRBV11-2
clone_size: .
cdr3_nt: TGTGCCAGCAGCCCCCGGACAAATCTTGACGGGGAGCTGTTTTTT
cdr3_aa: CASSPRTNLDGELFF

d_call: .
j_call: TRBJ1-5
v_call: TRBV25-1
clone_size: .
cdr3_nt: TGTGCCAGCAGTGCCTTGGAAAGTCAGCCCCAGCATTTT
cdr3_aa: CASSALESQPQHF

d_call: .
j_call: TRBJ1-3
v_call: TRBV6-5
clone_size: .
cdr3_nt: TGTGCCGTCCAGGGAATTGGAAACACCATATATTTT
cdr3_aa: CAVQGIGNTIYF

d_call: TRBD1
j_call: TRBJ1-1
v_call: TRBV5-1
clone_size: .
cdr3_nt: TGCGCCAGCAGACCACTAGGGGGCAGGGACACTGAAGCTTTCTTT
cdr3_aa: CASRPLGGRDTEAFF

d_call: .
j_call: TRBJ1-1
v_call: TRBV12-3/TRBV12-4
clone_size: .
cdr3_nt: TGTGCCAGCAGTTTAGTCCGAAACACTGAAGCTTTCTTT
cdr3_aa: CASSLVRNTEAFF

d_call: .
j_call: TRBJ2-5
v_call: TRBV2
clone_size: few
cdr3_nt: TGTGCCAGCAGGAGACTAGTCCAAGAGACCCAGTACTTC
cdr3_aa: CASRRLVQETQYF

d_call: TRBD2
j_call: TRBJ2-3
v_call: TRBV6-2/TRBV6-3
clone_size: .
cdr3_nt: TGTGCCAGCAGTTACGGGGCGGGGGTGGATACGCAGTATTTT
cdr3_aa: CASSYGAGVDTQYF

d_call: TRBD2
j_call: TRBJ2-5
v_call: TRBV9
clone_size: .
cdr3_nt: TGTGCCAGCAGCGTTGGGACTAGCGGGGGGGCGTTGGAGACCCAGTACTTC
cdr3_aa: CASSVGTSGGALETQYF

d_call: TRBD1
j_call: TRBJ2-7
v_call: TRBV19
clone_size: once
cdr3_nt: TGTGCCAGTAAGAGGGACAGGGATTACTACGAGCAGTACTTC
cdr3_aa: CASKRDRDYYEQYF

d_call: .
j_call: TRBJ1-3
v_call: TRBV4-1
clone_size: few
cdr3_nt: TGCGCCAGCAAAGGAGGAAACACCATATATTTT
cdr3_aa: CASKGGNTIYF

d_call: .
j_call: TRBJ1-1
v_call: TRBV11-2
clone_size: .
cdr3_nt: TGTGCCAGCAGCTTGGGACGGGGGGATGGAGCTTTCTTT
cdr3_aa: CASSLGRGDGAFF

d_call: .
j_call: TRBJ1-1
v_call: TRBV2
clone_size: .
cdr3_nt: TGTGCCAGCAGTCCGAGGGGAGAGGCTGAAGCTTTCTTT
cdr3_aa: CASSPRGEAEAFF

d_call: .
j_call: TRBJ1-1
v_call: TRBV19
clone_size: .
cdr3_nt: TGTGCCAGTAGATTAAGGGGGAACACTGAAGCTTTCTTT
cdr3_aa: CASRLRGNTEAFF

d_call: TRBD1
j_call: TRBJ2-2
v_call: TRBV18
clone_size: .
cdr3_nt: TGTGCCAGCTCACCCACAGGGGGCAGAAACACCGGGGAGCTGTTTTTT
cdr3_aa: CASSPTGGRNTGELFF

d_call: .
j_call: TRBJ2-7
v_call: TRBV14
clone_size: once
cdr3_nt: TGTGCCAGCAGCCATAAGGGCACCTTTTCCTACGAGCAGTACTTC
cdr3_aa: CASSHKGTFSYEQYF